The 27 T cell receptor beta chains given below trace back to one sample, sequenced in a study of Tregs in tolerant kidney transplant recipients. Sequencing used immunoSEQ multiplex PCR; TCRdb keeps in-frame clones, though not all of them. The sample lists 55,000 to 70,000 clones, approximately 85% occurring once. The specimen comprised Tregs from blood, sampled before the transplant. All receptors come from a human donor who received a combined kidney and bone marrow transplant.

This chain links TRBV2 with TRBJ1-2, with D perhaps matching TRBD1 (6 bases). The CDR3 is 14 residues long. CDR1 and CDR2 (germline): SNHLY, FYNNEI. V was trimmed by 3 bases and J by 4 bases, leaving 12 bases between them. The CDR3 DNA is TGTGCCAGCAGTGAGGGGGCGCGGGGCTATGGCTACACCTTC. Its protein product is CASSEGARGYGYTF.

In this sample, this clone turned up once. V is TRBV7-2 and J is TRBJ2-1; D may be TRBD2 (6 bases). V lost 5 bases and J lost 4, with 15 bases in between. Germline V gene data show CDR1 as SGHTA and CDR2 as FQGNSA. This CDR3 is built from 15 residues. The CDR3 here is CASSPSAGPYNEQFF. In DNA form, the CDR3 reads TGTGCCAGCAGCCCGTCGGCGGGGCCATACAATGAGCAGTTCTTC. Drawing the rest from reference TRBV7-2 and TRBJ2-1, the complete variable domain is GAGVSQSPSNKVTEKGKDVELRCDPISGHTALYWYRQSLGQGLEFLIYFQGNSAPDKSGLPSDRFSAERTGGSVSTLTIQRTQQEDSAVYLCASSPSAGPYNEQFFGPGTRLTVL.

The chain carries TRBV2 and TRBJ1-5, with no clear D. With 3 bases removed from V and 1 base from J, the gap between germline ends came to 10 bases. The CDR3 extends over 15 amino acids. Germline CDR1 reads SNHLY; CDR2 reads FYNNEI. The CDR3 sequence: CASSDGRRSNQPQHF. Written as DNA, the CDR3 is TGTGCCAGCAGTGACGGGCGACGAAGCAATCAGCCCCAGCATTTT.

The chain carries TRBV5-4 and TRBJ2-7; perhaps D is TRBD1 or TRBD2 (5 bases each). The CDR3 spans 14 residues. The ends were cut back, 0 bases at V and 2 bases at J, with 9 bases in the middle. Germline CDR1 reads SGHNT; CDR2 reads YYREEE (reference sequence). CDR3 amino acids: CASSLGGAAYEQYF. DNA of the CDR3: TGTGCCAGCAGCTTGGGAGGGGCGGCCTACGAGCAGTACTTC.

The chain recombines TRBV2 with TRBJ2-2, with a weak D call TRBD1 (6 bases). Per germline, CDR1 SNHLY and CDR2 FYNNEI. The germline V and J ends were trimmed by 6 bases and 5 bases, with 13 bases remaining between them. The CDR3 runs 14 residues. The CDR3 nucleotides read TGTGCCAGCAGCGACCCAGGGGAAACCGGGGAGCTGTTTTTT. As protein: CASSDPGETGELFF.

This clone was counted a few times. CDR3 in DNA: TGCGCCAGCAGTCAACACCTTAACTACGAGCAGTACTTC. It yields the protein CASSQHLNYEQYF. The gene calls are TRBV10-2 and TRBJ2-7, with unresolved D. The CDR3 length is 13 residues. Germline assignment: CDR1 WSHSY and CDR2 SAAADI. With 5 bases removed from V and 3 bases from J, the gap between germline ends came to 11 bases.

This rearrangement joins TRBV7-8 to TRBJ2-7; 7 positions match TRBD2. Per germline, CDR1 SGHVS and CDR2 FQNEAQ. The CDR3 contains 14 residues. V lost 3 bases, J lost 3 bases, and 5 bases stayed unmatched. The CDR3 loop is CASSFDRGVYEQYF. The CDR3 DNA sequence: TGTGCCAGCAGCTTTGACCGGGGGGTCTACGAGCAGTACTTC.

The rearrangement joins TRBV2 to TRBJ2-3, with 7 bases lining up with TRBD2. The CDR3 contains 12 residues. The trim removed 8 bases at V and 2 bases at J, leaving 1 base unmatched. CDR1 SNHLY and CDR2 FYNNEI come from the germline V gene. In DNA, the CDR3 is TGTGCCAGCGGGGACTACACAGATACGCAGTATTTT. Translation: CASGDYTDTQYF. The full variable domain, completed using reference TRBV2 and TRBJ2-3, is EPEVTQTPSHQVTQMGQEVILRCVPISNHLYFYWYRQILGQKVEFLVSFYNNEISEKSEIFDDQFSVERPDGSNFTLKIRSTKLEDSAMYFCASGDYTDTQYFGPGTRLTVL.

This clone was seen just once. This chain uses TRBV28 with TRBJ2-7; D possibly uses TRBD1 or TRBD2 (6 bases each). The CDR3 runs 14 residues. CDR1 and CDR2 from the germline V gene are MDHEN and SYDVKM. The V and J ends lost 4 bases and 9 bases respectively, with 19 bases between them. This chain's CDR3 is CASSSLGGGLGQYF. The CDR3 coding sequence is TGTGCCAGCAGTTCCCTGGGGGGCGGGCTTGGGCAGTACTTC. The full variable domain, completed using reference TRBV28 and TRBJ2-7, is DVKVTQSSRYLVKRTGEKVFLECVQDMDHENMFWYRQDPGLGLRLIYFSYDVKMKEKGDIPEGYSVSREKKERFSLILESASTNQTSMYLCASSSLGGGLGQYFGPGTRLTVT.

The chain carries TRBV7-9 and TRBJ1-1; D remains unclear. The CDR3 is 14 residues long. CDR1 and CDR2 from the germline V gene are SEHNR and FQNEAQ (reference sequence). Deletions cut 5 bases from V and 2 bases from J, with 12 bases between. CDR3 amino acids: CASSLGRSNTEAFF. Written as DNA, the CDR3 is TGTGCCAGCAGCCTCGGACGGTCCAACACTGAAGCTTTCTTT.

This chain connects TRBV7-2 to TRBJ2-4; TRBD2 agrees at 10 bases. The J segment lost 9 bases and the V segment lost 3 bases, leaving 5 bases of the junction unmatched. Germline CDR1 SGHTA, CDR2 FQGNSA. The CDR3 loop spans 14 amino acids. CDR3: CASSFTSSGSIQYF. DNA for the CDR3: TGTGCCAGCAGCTTTACTTCTAGCGGGAGCATTCAGTACTTC.

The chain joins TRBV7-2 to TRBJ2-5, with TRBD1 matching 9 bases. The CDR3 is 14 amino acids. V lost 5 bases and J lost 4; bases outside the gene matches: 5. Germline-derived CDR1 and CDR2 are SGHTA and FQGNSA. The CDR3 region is CASSLQGATETQYF. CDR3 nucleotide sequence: TGTGCCAGCAGCCTACAGGGGGCCACAGAGACCCAGTACTTC.

In DNA form, the CDR3 reads TGTGCCACCCAAGGGGGACAGGGGCGGCATGAGCAGTTCTTC. Protein sequence: CATQGGQGRHEQFF. The chain recombines TRBV6-5 with TRBJ2-1, with 10 bases that match TRBD1. V trimming: 10 bases; J trimming: 8 bases; junction bases outside the gene matches: 11. CDR1 and CDR2 from the germline V gene are MNHEY and SVGAGI. The CDR3 length is 14 residues.

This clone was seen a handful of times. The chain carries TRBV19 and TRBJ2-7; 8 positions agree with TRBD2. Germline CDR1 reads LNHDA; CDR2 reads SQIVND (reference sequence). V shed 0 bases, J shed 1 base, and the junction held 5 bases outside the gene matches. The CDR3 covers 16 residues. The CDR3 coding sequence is TGTGCCAGTAGTATAGATTGGGCTAGCGGGTCCTACGAGCAGTACTTC. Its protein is CASSIDWASGSYEQYF.

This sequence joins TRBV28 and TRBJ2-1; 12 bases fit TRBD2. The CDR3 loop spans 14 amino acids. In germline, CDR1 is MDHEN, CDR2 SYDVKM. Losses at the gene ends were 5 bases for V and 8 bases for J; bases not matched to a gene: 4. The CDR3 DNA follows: TGTGCCAGCAGTCTAGCGGGAGGGCCGTATGAGCAGTTCTTC. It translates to CASSLAGGPYEQFF.

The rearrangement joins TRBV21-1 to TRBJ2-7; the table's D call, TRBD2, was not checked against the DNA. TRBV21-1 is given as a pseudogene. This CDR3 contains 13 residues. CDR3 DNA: TGTGCCAGCAACGAGGGCGAGTGGCACGAGCAGTACTTC. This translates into CASNEGEWHEQYF.

CDR3 sequence reads: CASSSQPLGSGLGETQYF. CDR3 nucleotide sequence: TGTGCCAGCAGCTCCCAACCTCTGGGAAGCGGACTGGGGGAGACCCAGTACTTC. The gene calls are TRBV5-5 and TRBJ2-5, with D possibly being TRBD2 (5 bases). Germline assignment: CDR1 SGHKS and CDR2 YYEKEE (reference sequence). This CDR3 comprises 18 residues. The V gene lost 3 bases and the J gene lost 5 bases, with 26 bases spanning the gap.

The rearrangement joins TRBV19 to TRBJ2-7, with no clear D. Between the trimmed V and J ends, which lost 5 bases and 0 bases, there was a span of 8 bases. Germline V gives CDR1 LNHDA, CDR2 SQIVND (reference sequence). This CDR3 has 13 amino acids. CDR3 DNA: TGTGCCAGTAGTCTTTTTGGCTCCTACGAGCAGTACTTC. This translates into CASSLFGSYEQYF.

In DNA, the CDR3 is TGTGCCAGCTCCCCGGTCGCGGGGGGCCAAGAGACCCAGTACTTC. It specifies CASSPVAGGQETQYF. J is TRBJ2-5 and V is TRBV18; TRBD2 aligns across 8 bases. The length of the CDR3 is 15 residues. Per the germline V gene, CDR1 is KGHSH and CDR2 is LQKENI. J gave up 1 base and V 6 bases, and 7 bases lay outside the gene matches.

In DNA, the CDR3 is TGCGCCAGCAGCCAAGACCCGGCCGGAGGGAACAATGAGCAGTTCTTC. Its translation is CASSQDPAGGNNEQFF. The J gene is TRBJ2-1, the V gene TRBV4-1, with D possibly being TRBD2 (6 bases). Germline V gene sequence: CDR1 MGHRA, CDR2 YSYEKL. V shed 0 bases and J shed 5 bases, with 14 bases lying between them. The CDR3 has 16 amino acids.

CDR3: CASQGRVTLYEQYF. The CDR3 nucleotides read TGTGCAAGCCAGGGGAGGGTGACCCTCTACGAGCAGTACTTC. The chain recombines TRBV12-2 with TRBJ2-7; TRBD2 is taken as the D call from the table, unchecked against the DNA. TRBV12-2 is a pseudogene. This CDR3 region has 14 residues.

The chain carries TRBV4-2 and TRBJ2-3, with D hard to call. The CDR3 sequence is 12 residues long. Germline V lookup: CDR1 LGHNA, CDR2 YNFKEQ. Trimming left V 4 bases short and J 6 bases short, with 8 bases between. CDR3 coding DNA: TGTGCCAGCAGCCTTATGCCCGATACGCAGTATTTT. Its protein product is CASSLMPDTQYF.

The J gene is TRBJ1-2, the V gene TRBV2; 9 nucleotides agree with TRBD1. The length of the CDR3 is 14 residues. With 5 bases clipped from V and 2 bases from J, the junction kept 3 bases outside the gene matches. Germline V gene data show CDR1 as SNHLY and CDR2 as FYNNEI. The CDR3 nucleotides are TGTGCCAGCAGTCCGGGACAGGGAAACTATGGCTACACCTTC. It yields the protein CASSPGQGNYGYTF.

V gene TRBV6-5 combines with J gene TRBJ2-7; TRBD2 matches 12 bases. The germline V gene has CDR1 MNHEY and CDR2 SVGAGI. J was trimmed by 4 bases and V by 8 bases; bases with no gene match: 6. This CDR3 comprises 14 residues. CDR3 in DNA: TGTGCCAGCGAGGGACTAGCGGGCTCATACGAGCAGTACTTC. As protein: CASEGLAGSYEQYF.

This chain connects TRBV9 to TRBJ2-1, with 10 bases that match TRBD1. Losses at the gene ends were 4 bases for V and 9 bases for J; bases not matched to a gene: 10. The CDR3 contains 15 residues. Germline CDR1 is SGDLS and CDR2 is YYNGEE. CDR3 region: CASSSQTDRGSEQFF. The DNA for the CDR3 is TGTGCCAGCAGCTCACAAACGGACAGGGGGAGTGAGCAGTTCTTC.

CDR3 amino acids: CASSLDYEQYF. In DNA form, the CDR3 reads TGTGCCAGCAGCTTGGACTACGAGCAGTACTTC. This rearrangement joins TRBV5-6 to TRBJ2-7; no firm D call. The CDR3 contains 11 residues. CDR1 and CDR2 from the germline V gene are SGHDT and YYEEEE. The ends were cut back, 0 bases at V and 3 bases at J, with 1 base in the middle.

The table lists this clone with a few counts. CDR3 bases: TGCGCCAGCAGCCGAGCGGGAGAGAATGAGCAGTTCTTC. Translation: CASSRAGENEQFF. The chain recombines TRBV5-1 with TRBJ2-1, with 8 bases matching TRBD2. CDR1 is SGHRS and CDR2 is YFSETQ in the germline V gene. The CDR3 runs 13 residues. V shed 4 bases and J 7 bases; nucleotides not matched to a gene: 4.